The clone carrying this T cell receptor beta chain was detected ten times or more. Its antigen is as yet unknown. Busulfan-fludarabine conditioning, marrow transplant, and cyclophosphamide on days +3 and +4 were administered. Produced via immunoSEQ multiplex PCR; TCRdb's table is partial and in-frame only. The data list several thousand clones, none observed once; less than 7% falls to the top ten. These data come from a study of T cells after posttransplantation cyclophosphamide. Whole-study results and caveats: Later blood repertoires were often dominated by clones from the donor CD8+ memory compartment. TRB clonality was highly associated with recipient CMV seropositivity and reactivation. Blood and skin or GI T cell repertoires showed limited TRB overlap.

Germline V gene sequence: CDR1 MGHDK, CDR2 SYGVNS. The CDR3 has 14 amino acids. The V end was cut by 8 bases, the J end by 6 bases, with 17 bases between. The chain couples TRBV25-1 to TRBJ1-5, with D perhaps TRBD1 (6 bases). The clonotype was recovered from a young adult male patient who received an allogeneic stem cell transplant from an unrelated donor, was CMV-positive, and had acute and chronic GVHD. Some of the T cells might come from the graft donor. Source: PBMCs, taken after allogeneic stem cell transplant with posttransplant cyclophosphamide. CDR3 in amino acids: CASSKAGDTQPQHF. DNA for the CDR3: TGTGCCAGCTCAAAGGCAGGGGACACTCAGCCCCAGCATTTT.